The rows below give T cell receptor beta chains drawn from one sample of a study of blood T cells in healthy people across ages. TCRdb re-called the 5' RACE reads with MiXCR, one entry per CDR3 protein. Among 700,000 to 900,000 distinct CDR3 sequences listed, about 55% were seen once. The sequencing sample was made of blood. The receptors were sampled from an elderly man in good health. The CDR3 runs from the conserved cysteine through the conserved F or W. The D gene is left open where the match is weak. Clone size is shown for a subset of rows, as once, few, many or a class of expanded clone.

.	.	TRBV28	TRBJ2-7	CASSLPGASYEQYF	TGTGCCAGCAGTTTGCCCGGAGCGTCCTACGAGCAGTACTTC
.	.	TRBV20-1	TRBJ1-1	CSVNPSPREAFF	TGCAGTGTTAATCCATCCCCCCGTGAAGCTTTCTTT
many	.	TRBV29-1	TRBJ2-4	CSVDLSGAKNIQYF	TGCAGCGTTGATCTCTCGGGAGCCAAAAACATTCAGTACTTC
once	.	TRBV4-2	TRBJ1-3	CASSQVVGSSSGNTIYF	TGTGCCAGCAGCCAAGTTGTGGGTTCTAGTTCTGGAAACACCATATATTTT
many	TRBD2	TRBV6-1	TRBJ2-1	CASGSSGNYNEQFF	TGTGCCAGCGGTTCTAGCGGGAATTACAATGAGCAGTTCTTC
.	TRBD1	TRBV5-1	TRBJ2-7	CASSLEGTGAEQYF	TGCGCCAGCAGCTTGGAAGGGACAGGGGCCGAGCAGTACTTC
few	TRBD1	TRBV2	TRBJ2-7	CASSERTGSSEQYF	TGTGCCAGCAGTGAGAGGACAGGTAGTTCCGAGCAGTACTTC
.	TRBD2	TRBV27	TRBJ2-3	CASRLLAGDTDTQYF	TGTGCCAGCAGGCTACTAGCGGGAGACACAGATACGCAGTATTTT
few	.	TRBV21-1	TRBJ2-7	CASSSPWDYEQYF	TGTGCCAGCAGTTCACCCTGGGACTACGAGCAGTACTTC
.	.	TRBV5-6	TRBJ2-2	CASSLVAGTFTGELFF	TGTGCCAGCAGCTTGGTGGCAGGGACTTTCACCGGGGAGCTGTTTTTT
few	.	TRBV5-1	TRBJ1-2	CASSLMGSSPGYTF	TGCGCCAGCAGCTTGATGGGGTCCTCCCCTGGCTACACCTTC
.	TRBD2	TRBV3-1	TRBJ2-1	CASSQGLAGFLDEQFF	TGTGCCAGCAGCCAAGGGTTAGCGGGATTTCTCGATGAGCAGTTCTTC
few	TRBD2	TRBV7-2	TRBJ2-5	CASSLAGTSGSGTQYF	TGTGCCAGCAGCTTAGCCGGGACTAGCGGGAGTGGGACCCAGTACTTC
.	.	TRBV12-3/TRBV12-4	TRBJ2-7	CASSLQGSVYEQYF	TGTGCCAGCAGTTTACAGGGATCGGTCTACGAGCAGTACTTC
few	TRBD2	TRBV28	TRBJ2-1	CASSPPVPLAGPYNEQFF	TGTGCCAGCAGTCCCCCAGTACCACTAGCGGGCCCCTACAATGAGCAGTTCTTC
few	.	TRBV2	TRBJ2-1	CASSEAAVNSEQFF	TGTGCCAGCAGTGAAGCGGCGGTGAATAGTGAGCAGTTCTTC
.	TRBD2	TRBV2	TRBJ2-5	CVSSPSGLGETQYF	TGTGTCAGCAGTCCATCGGGACTAGGGGAGACCCAGTACTTC
.	.	TRBV2	TRBJ2-7	CASSKTDPTYHEQYF	TGTGCCAGCAGCAAGACCGACCCGACCTATCACGAGCAGTACTTC
.	TRBD1	TRBV20-1	TRBJ1-2	CSASRDRNYGYTF	TGCAGTGCTTCCCGGGACAGAAACTATGGCTACACCTTC
.	.	TRBV11-1	TRBJ2-1	CASSLPSDFGTPDEQFF	TGTGCCAGCAGCTTACCATCTGACTTCGGGACTCCCGATGAGCAGTTCTTC
.	.	TRBV19	TRBJ2-1	CASSIPQVPNEQFF	TGTGCCAGTAGTATCCCACAAGTTCCCAATGAGCAGTTCTTC
.	.	TRBV2	TRBJ2-1	CASTGGYNVQFF	TGTGCCAGCACGGGTGGGTACAATGTGCAGTTCTTC
.	.	TRBV20-1	TRBJ2-7	CSARDVRGEQYF	TGCAGTGCCAGAGACGTCAGAGGGGAGCAGTACTTC
.	.	TRBV21-1	TRBJ2-7	CASITHVPSGVDEQYF	TGTGCCAGCATCACTCATGTTCCTAGCGGGGTAGACGAGCAGTACTTC
few	TRBD2	TRBV7-6	TRBJ2-3	CASSSTGTSGRDTQYF	TGTGCCAGCAGCTCGACCGGGACTAGCGGGAGAGATACGCAGTATTTT
.	TRBD2	TRBV9	TRBJ2-6	CASSAAGLAGVNSGANVLTF	TGTGCCAGCAGCGCCGCGGGACTAGCGGGGGTTAACTCTGGGGCCAACGTCCTGACTTTC
few	.	TRBV21-1	TRBJ2-1	CAYRDRSNEQFF	TGTGCCTACCGGGACAGGTCTAATGAGCAGTTCTTC
.	TRBD1	TRBV5-1	TRBJ2-2	CASSLTQGINTGELFF	TGCGCCAGCAGCTTGACACAGGGGATAAACACCGGGGAGCTGTTTTTT
few	TRBD2	TRBV5-1	TRBJ2-5	CASSLAGRGETQYF	TGTGCCAGCAGCTTAGCGGGGCGAGGAGAGACCCAGTACTTC
.	TRBD1	TRBV18	TRBJ1-6	CASSSGQALHF	TGTGCCAGCTCATCCGGACAGGCCCTCCACTTT
many	.	TRBV7-2	TRBJ2-1	CASSPASDEQFF	TGTGCCAGCAGCCCAGCCTCCGATGAGCAGTTCTTC
.	.	TRBV5-6	TRBJ2-5	CASSEAPGTQYF	TGTGCCAGCAGCGAAGCCCCGGGAACCCAGTACTTC
.	.	TRBV6-2/TRBV6-3	TRBJ2-3	CASTYGAAGYAYF	TGTGCCAGCACCTACGGAGCGGCCGGATACGCGTATTTT